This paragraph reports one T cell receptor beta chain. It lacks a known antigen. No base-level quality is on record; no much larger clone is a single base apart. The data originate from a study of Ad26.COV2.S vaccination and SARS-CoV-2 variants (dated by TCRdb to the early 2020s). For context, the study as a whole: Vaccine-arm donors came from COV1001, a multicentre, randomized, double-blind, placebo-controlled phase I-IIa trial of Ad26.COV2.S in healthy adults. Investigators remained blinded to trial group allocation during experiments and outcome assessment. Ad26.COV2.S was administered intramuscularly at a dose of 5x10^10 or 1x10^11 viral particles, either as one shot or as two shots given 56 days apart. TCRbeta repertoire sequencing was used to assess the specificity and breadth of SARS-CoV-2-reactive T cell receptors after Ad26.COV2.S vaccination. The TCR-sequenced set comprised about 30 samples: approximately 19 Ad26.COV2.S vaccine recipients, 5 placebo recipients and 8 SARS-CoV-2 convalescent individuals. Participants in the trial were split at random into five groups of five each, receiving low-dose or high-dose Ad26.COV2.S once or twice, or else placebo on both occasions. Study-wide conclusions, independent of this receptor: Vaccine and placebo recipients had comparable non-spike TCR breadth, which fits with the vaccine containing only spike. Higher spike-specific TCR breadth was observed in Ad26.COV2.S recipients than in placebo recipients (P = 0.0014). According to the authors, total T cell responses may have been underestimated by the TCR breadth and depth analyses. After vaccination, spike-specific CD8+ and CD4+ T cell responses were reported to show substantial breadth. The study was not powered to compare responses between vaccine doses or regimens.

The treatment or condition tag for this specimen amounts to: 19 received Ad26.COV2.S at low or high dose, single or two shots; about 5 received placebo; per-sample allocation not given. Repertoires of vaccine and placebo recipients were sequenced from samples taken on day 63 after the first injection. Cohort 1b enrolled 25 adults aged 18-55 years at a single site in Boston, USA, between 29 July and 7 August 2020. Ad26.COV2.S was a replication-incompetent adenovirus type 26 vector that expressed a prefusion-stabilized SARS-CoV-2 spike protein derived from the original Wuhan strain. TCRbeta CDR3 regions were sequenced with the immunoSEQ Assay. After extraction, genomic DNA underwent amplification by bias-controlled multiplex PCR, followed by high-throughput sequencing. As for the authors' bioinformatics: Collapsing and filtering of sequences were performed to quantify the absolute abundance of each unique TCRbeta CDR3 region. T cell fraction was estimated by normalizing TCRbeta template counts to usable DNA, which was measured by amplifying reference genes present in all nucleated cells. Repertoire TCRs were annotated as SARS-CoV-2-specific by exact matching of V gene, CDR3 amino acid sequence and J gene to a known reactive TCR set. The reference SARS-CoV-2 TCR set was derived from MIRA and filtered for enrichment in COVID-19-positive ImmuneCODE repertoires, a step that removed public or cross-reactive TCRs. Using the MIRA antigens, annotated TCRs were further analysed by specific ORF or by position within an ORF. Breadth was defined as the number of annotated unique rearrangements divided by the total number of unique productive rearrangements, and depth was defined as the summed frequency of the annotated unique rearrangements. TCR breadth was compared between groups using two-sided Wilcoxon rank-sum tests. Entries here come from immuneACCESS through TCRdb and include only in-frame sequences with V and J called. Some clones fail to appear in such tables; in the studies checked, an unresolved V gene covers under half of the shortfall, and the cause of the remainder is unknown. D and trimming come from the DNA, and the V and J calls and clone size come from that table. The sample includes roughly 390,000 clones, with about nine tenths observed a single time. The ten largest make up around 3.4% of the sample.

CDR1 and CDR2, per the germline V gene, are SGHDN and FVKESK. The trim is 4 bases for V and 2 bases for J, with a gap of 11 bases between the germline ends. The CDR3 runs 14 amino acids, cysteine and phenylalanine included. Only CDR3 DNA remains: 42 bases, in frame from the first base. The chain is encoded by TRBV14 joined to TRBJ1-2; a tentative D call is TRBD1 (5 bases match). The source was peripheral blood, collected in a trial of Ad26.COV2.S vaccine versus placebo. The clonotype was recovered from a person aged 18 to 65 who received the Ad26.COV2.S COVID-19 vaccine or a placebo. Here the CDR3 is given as CASSLGGSNYGYTF. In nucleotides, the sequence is TGTGCCAGCAGCCTCGGGGGGAGCAACTATGGCTACACCTTC.